These 7 T cell receptor beta chains were sequenced from one sample in a study of neurological immune-mediated disorders. TCRdb itself ran the 5' RACE reads through MiXCR, one entry per CDR3 protein. The sample yields about 49,000 distinct CDR3 sequences, around 14% seen once. Noted time point: longitudinal time-point 2. The sample consisted of PBMCs. The receptors originated from a male donor with HTLV-1-associated myelopathy (HAM/TSP).

This clonotype came up many times. This rearrangement joins TRBV6-5 to TRBJ1-6; D is uncertain. CDR1 and CDR2 (germline): MNHEY, SVGAGI. V dropped 2 bases and J dropped 8 bases, with 13 bases sitting between them. The CDR3 contains 15 residues. The CDR3 DNA is TGTGCCAGCAGTTACATTGACATGGATTATTCACCCCTCCACTTT. It translates to CASSYIDMDYSPLHF.

This clonotype was counted ten times or more. The rearrangement joins TRBV5-6 to TRBJ1-1; D is perhaps TRBD1 (6 bases). V lost 3 bases to trimming and J lost 1 base, with 13 bases between them. Germline-derived CDR1 and CDR2 are SGHDT and YYEEEE. There are 15 residues in the CDR3. The CDR3 DNA is TGTGCCAGCAGCTCATGGACAGTTAGGAACACTGAAGCTTTCTTT. It specifies CASSSWTVRNTEAFF.

This clonotype was detected many times. The CDR3 is CASSFRDSFAYEQYF. The CDR3 coding sequence is TGTGCCAGCAGCTTCCGGGACAGTTTCGCCTACGAGCAGTACTTC. The rearrangement links TRBV13 to TRBJ2-7; 7 bases agree with TRBD1. The CDR3 consists of 15 residues. The V segment lost 3 bases and the J segment 2 bases; nucleotides outside the gene matches: 7. CDR1 and CDR2 from the germline V gene are PRHDT and FYEKMQ (reference sequence).

In its sample, this clonotype was seen many times. V is TRBV12-3 or TRBV12-4 and J is TRBJ1-5, with D perhaps TRBD1 (6 bases). This CDR3 is 17 amino acids long. V gave up 0 bases and J gave up 6 bases, with 18 bases separating them. In DNA form, the CDR3 reads TGTGCCAGCAGTTTAGCCCGGTGGGGGCGGTTGGTTCAGCCCCAGCATTTT. This gives the protein CASSLARWGRLVQPQHF.

A remark on this clonotype: No conserved phenylalanine or tryptophan is present at the end of the CDR3, so a read error is the likely explanation. The chain is built from TRBV18 and TRBJ1-6; 8 nucleotides line up with TRBD1. This CDR3 has 16 amino acids. V lost 3 bases, J lost 7 bases, and 8 bases stayed unmatched. From germline, CDR1 is KGHSH and CDR2 LQKENI. CDR3 sequence: CASSPLNRGTNSPLHY. The DNA for the CDR3 is TGTGCCAGCTCACCTCTGAACAGGGGGACGAATTCACCCCTCCACTAT.

In this sample, this clonotype turned up many times. This chain joins TRBV7-2 and TRBJ2-7, with D perhaps matching TRBD2 (6 bases). The CDR3 sequence is 15 residues long. V was pared by 2 bases and J by 4 bases, with 15 bases between. CDR1 is SGHTA, CDR2 FQGNSA, per germline. Here the CDR3 reads CASSLSRGGGYEQYF. The CDR3, as DNA: TGTGCCAGCAGCTTAAGCCGGGGAGGAGGGTACGAGCAGTACTTC.

This chain connects TRBV6-5 to TRBJ2-1; no clear D. From germline, CDR1 is MNHEY and CDR2 SVGAGI. The CDR3 length is 13 residues. Between the trimmed V and J ends, which lost 2 bases and 9 bases, there was a span of 11 bases. The CDR3 DNA is TGTGCCAGCAGTTACGGGTGGGCGAGTGAGCAGTTCTTC. Translating it yields CASSYGWASEQFF.